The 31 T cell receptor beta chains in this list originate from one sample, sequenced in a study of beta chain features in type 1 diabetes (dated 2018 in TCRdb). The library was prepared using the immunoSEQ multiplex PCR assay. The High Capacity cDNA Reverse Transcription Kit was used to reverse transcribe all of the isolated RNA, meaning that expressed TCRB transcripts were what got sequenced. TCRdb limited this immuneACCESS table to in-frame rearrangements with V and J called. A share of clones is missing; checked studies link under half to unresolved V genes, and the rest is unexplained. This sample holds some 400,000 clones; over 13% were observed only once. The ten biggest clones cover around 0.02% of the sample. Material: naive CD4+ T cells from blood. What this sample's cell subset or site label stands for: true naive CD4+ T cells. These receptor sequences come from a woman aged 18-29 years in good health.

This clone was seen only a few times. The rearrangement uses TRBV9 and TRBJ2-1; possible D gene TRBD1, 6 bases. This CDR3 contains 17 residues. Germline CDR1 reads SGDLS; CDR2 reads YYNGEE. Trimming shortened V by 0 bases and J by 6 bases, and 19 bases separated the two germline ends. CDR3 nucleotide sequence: TGTGCCAGCAGCGTAGAATCCCACAGGGCAGGTTCCAATGAGCAGTTCTTC. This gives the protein CASSVESHRAGSNEQFF.

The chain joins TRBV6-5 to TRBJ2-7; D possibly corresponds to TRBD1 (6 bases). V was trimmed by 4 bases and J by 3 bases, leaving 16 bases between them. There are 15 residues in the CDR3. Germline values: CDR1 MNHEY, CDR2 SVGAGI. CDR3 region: CASSSTGPEDYEQYF. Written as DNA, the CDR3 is TGTGCCAGCAGTTCGACAGGCCCCGAAGACTACGAGCAGTACTTC.

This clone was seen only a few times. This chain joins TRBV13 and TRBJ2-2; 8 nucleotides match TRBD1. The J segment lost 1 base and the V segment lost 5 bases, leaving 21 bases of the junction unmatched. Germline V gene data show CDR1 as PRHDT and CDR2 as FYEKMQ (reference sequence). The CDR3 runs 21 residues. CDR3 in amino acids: CASSPRGPGGRRTENTGELFF. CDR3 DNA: TGTGCCAGCAGCCCACGGGGGCCAGGGGGCCGACGCACTGAGAACACCGGGGAGCTGTTTTTT. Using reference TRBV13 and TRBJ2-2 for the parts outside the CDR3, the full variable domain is AAGVIQSPRHLIKEKRETATLKCYPIPRHDTVYWYQQGPGQDPQFLISFYEKMQSDKGSIPDRFSAQQFSDYHSELNMSSLELGDSALYFCASSPRGPGGRRTENTGELFFGEGSRLTVL.

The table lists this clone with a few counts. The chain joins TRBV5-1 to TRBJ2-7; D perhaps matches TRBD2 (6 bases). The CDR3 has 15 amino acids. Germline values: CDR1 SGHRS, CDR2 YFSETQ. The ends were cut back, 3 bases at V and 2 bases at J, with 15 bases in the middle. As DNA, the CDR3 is TGCGCCAGCAGCTGGGATGGAGGGGCCGCCTACGAGCAGTACTTC. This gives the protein CASSWDGGAAYEQYF.

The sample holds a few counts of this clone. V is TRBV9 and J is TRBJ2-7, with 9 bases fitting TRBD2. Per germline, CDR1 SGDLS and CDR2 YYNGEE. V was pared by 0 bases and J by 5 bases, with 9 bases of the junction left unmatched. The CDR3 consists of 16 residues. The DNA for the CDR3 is TGTGCCAGCAGCGTAGGTGGCGGGAGGGCCGAGAACGAGCAGTACTTC. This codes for CASSVGGGRAENEQYF.

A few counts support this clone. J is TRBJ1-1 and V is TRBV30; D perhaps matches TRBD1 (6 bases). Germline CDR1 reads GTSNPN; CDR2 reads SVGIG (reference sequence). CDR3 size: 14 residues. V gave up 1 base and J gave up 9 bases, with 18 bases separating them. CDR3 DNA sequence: TGTGCCTGGAGTGATATTACAGGGAACAACAAAGCTTTCTTT. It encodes CAWSDITGNNKAFF.

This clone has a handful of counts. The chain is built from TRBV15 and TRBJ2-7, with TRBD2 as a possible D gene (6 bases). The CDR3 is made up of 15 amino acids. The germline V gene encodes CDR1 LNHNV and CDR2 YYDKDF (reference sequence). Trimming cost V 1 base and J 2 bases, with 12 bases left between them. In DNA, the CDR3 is TGTGCCACCAGCAGAGGGTCGGAGGGAGCCTACGAGCAGTACTTC. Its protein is CATSRGSEGAYEQYF.

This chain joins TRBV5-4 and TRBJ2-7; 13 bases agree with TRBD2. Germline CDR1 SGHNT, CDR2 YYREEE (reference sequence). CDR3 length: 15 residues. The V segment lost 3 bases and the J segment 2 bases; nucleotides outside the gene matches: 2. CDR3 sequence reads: CASSSGTSGTYEQYF. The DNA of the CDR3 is TGTGCCAGCAGCTCTGGGACTAGCGGGACCTACGAGCAGTACTTC. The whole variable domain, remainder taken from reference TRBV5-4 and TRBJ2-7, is ETGVTQSPTHLIKTRGQQVTLRCSSQSGHNTVSWYQQALGQGPQFIFQYYREEENGRGNFPPRFSGLQFPNYSSELNVNALELDDSALYLCASSSGTSGTYEQYFGPGTRLTVT.

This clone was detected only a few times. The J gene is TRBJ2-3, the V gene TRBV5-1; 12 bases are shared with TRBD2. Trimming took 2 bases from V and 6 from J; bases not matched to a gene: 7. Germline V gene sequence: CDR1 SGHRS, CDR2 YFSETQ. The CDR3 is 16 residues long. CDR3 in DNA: TGCGCCAGCAGCTTCGGTCTAGCGGGAGGGACGGATACGCAGTATTTT. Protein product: CASSFGLAGGTDTQYF. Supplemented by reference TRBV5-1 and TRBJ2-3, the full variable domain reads KAGVTQTPRYLIKTRGQQVTLSCSPISGHRSVSWYQQTPGQGLQFLFEYFSETQRNKGNFPGRFSGRQFSNSRSEMNVSTLELGDSALYLCASSFGLAGGTDTQYFGPGTRLTVL.

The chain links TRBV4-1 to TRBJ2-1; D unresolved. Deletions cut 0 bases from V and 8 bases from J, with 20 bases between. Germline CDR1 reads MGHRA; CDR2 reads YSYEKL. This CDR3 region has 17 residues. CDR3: CASSQDYRSSLVDEQFF. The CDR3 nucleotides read TGCGCCAGCAGCCAAGATTACCGGTCCTCGCTCGTGGATGAGCAGTTCTTC.

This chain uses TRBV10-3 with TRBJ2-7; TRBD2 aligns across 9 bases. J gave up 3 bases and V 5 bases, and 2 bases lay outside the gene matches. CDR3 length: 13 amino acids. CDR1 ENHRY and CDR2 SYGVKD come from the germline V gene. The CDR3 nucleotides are TGTGCCATCAGTATAGCGGGAGTCTACGAGCAGTACTTC. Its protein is CAISIAGVYEQYF.

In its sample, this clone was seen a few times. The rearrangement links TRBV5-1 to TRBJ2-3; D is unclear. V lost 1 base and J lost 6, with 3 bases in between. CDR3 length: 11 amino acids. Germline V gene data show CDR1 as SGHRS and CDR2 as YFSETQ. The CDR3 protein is CASSLSDTQYF. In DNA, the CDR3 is TGCGCCAGCAGCTTGTCTGATACGCAGTATTTT.

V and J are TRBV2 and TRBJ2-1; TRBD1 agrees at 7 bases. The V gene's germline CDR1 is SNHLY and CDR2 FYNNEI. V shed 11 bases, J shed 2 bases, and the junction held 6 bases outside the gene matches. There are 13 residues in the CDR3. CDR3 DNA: TGTGCCGGCGGACAGGCCCCCTACAATGAGCAGTTCTTC. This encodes CAGGQAPYNEQFF. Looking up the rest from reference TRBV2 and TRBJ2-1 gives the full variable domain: EPEVTQTPSHQVTQMGQEVILRCVPISNHLYFYWYRQILGQKVEFLVSFYNNEISEKSEIFDDQFSVERPDGSNFTLKIRSTKLEDSAMYFCAGGQAPYNEQFFGPGTRLTVL.

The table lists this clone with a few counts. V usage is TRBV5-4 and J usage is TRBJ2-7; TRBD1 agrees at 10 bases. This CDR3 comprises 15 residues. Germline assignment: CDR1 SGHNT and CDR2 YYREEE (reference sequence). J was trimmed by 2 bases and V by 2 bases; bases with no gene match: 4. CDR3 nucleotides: TGTGCCAGCAGCTTTACGGGACAGGGGACCTACGAGCAGTACTTC. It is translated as CASSFTGQGTYEQYF.

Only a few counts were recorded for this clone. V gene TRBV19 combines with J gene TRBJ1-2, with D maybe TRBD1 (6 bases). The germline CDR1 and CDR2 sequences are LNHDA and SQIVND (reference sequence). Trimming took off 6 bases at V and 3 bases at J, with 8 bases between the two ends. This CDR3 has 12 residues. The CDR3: CASRQGDYGYTF. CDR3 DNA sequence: TGTGCCAGTAGACAGGGTGACTATGGCTACACCTTC.

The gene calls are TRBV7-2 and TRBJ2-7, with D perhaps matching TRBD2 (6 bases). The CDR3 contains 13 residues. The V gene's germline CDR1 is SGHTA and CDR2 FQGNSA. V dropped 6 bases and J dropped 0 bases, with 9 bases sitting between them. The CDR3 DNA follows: TGTGCCAGCAGAAGTAGCGGCTCCTACGAGCAGTACTTC. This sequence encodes CASRSSGSYEQYF.

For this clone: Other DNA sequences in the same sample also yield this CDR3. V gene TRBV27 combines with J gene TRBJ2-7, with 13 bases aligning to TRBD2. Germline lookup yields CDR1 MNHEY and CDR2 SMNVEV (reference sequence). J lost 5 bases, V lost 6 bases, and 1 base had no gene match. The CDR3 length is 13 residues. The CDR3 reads CASRLAGGNEQYF. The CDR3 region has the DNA TGTGCCAGCAGACTAGCGGGAGGGAACGAGCAGTACTTC.

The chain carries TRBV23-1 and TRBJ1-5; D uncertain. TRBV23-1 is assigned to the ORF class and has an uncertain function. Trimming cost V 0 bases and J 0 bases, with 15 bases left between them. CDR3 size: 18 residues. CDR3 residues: CASSQSFPPGYSNQPQHF. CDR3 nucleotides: TGCGCCAGCAGTCAATCTTTCCCCCCCGGTTATAGCAATCAGCCCCAGCATTTT.

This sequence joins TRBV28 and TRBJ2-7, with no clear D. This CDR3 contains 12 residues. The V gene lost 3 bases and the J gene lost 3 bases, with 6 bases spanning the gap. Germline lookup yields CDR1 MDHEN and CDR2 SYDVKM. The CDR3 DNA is TGTGCCAGCAGTTTTAACTACTACGAGCAGTACTTC. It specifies CASSFNYYEQYF.

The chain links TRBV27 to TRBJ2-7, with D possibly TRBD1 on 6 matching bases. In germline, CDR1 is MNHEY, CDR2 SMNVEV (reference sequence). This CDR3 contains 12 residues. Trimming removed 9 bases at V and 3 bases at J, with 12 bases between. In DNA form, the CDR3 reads TGTGCCAGAGACGACAGGCTCTACGAGCAGTACTTC. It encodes CARDDRLYEQYF.

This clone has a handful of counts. The CDR3 is CASSQDVKELLYNEQFF. CDR3 nucleotides: TGTGCCAGCAGCCAAGATGTTAAGGAGCTCCTCTACAATGAGCAGTTCTTC. V and J are TRBV4-2 and TRBJ2-1, with D unresolved. Trimming removed 0 bases from V and 3 bases from J, with 15 bases in between. CDR3 size: 17 residues. Germline CDR1 is LGHNA and CDR2 is YNFKEQ.

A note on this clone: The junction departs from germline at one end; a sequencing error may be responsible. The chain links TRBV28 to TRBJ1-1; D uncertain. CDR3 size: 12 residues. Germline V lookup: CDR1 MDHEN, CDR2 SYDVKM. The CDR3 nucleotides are TGTGCGAGCATCGCAGGGAACACTGAAGCTTTCTTT. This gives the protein CASIAGNTEAFF.

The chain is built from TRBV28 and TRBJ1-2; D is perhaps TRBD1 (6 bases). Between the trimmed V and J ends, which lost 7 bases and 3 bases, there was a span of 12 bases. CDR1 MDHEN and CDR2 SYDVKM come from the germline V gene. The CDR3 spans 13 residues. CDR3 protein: CASTSDRDYGYTF. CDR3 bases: TGTGCCAGCACCTCGGACAGAGACTATGGCTACACCTTC.

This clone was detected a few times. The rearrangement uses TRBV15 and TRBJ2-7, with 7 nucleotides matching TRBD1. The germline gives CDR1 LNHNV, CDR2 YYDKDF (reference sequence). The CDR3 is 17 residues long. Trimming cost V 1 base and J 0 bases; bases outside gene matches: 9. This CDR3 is CATSRGVATGSSYEQYF. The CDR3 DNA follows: TGTGCCACCAGCAGAGGTGTAGCGACAGGGAGCTCCTACGAGCAGTACTTC. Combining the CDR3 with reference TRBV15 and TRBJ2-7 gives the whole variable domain DAMVIQNPRYQVTQFGKPVTLSCSQTLNHNVMYWYQQKSSQAPKLLFHYYDKDFNNEADTPDNFQSRRPNTSFCFLDIRSPGLGDTAMYLCATSRGVATGSSYEQYFGPGTRLTVT.

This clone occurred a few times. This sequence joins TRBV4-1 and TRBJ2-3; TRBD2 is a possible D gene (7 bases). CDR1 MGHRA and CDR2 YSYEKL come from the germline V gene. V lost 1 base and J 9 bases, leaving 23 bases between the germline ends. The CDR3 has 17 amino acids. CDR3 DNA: TGCGCCAGCAGCCAAGGGCCACAGGGAGGGCCGGATACGACGCAGTATTTT. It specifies CASSQGPQGGPDTTQYF.

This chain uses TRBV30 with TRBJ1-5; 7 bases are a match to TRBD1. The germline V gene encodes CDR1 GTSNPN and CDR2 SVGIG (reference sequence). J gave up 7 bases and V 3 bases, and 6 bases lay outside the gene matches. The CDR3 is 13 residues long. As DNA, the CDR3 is TGTGCCTGGAGCGCGACAGGGCGGCAGCCCCAGCATTTT. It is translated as CAWSATGRQPQHF.

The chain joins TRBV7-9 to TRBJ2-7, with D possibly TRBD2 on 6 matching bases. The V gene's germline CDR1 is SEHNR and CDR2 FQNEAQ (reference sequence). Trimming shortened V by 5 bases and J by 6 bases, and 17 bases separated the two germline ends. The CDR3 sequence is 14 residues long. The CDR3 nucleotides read TGTGCCAGCAGCCCCGAGGGCGCGGGAAGCGAGCAGTACTTC. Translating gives CASSPEGAGSEQYF.

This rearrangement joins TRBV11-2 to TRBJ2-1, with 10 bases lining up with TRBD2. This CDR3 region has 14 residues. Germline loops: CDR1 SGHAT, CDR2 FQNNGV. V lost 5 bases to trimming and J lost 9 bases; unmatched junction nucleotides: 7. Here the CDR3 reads CASSPLAGEVEQFF. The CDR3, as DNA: TGTGCCAGCAGCCCGCTAGCGGGAGAGGTTGAGCAGTTCTTC.

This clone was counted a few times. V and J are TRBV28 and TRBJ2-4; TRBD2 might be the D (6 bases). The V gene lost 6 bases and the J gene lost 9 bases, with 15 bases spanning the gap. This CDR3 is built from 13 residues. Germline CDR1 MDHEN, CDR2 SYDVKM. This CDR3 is CASSPSEGGIQYF. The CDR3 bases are TGTGCCAGCAGCCCATCGGAGGGCGGCATTCAGTACTTC.

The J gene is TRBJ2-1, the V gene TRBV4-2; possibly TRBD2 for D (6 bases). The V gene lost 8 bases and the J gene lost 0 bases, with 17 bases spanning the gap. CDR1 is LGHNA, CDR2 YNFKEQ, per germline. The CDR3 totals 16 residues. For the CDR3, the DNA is TGTGCCAGCCTTAGCGGAAGGGGCCGCTCCTACAATGAGCAGTTCTTC. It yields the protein CASLSGRGRSYNEQFF.

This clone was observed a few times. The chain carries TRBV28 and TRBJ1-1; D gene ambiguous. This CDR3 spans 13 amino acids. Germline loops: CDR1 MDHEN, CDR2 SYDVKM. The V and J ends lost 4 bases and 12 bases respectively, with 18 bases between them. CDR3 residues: CASSSGLGLHSFF. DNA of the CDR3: TGTGCCAGCAGTTCGGGGTTAGGACTCCATTCTTTCTTT. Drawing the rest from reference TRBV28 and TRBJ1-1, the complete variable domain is DVKVTQSSRYLVKRTGEKVFLECVQDMDHENMFWYRQDPGLGLRLIYFSYDVKMKEKGDIPEGYSVSREKKERFSLILESASTNQTSMYLCASSSGLGLHSFFGQGTRLTVV.